This is a list of T cell receptor beta chains from one sample in a study of tumor and adjacent non-tumor tissue in lung cancer. TCRdb processed the multiplex PCR reads anew with MiXCR; each CDR3 protein has one entry. This table holds fewer than 130,000 distinct CDR3 sequences, 75% to 90% found once. Sample: lung tumor tissue. These receptors originate from a man in his 70s with non-small cell lung cancer. Both conserved end residues are part of each CDR3. The D gene is left open where the match is weak. Size values are once, few and many counts, or a class for expanded clones, and some rows have none.

V gene	J gene	D gene	clone size	CDR3 length	CDR3 protein	CDR3 DNA
TRBV6-5	TRBJ2-7	-	-	14	CANSYMRGTYEQYF	TGTGCCAACAGTTACATGAGGGGTACTTACGAGCAATACTTC
TRBV6-5	TRBJ1-1	-	-	13	CASSYDAITEAFF	TGTGCCAGTAGTTACGATGCGATCACTGAAGCTTTCTTT
TRBV5-1	TRBJ1-2	-	many	14	CASSLAVQVYGYTF	TGCGCCAGCAGCTTGGCCGTCCAGGTCTATGGCTACACCTTC
TRBV19	TRBJ2-2	-	-	17	CTSIKTASGGATGELFF	TGTACCAGTATTAAGACTGCTTCTGGGGGGGCCACCGGGGAGCTGTTTTTT
TRBV20-1	TRBJ1-5	TRBD1	-	14	CSAIDRGNNQPQQF	TGCAGTGCCATCGACAGGGGTAACAATCAGCCCCAGCAATTT
TRBV20-1	TRBJ1-6	-	many	14	CSAPHQASNSPLHF	TGCAGTGCTCCTCATCAGGCCTCGAATTCACCCCTCCACTTT
TRBV19	TRBJ2-7	-	-	13	CASSMDRSYEQYF	TGTGCCAGTAGTATGGACAGATCCTACGAGCAGTACTTC
TRBV7-8	TRBJ1-1	-	-	13	CASSAHGSGEAFF	TGTGCCAGCAGCGCTCATGGAAGCGGTGAAGCTTTCTTT
TRBV7-9	TRBJ2-1	TRBD2	few	16	CASSPSASGVYNEQFF	TGTGCCAGCAGCCCCTCGGCTAGCGGGGTATACAATGAGCAGTTCTTC
TRBV6-2/TRBV6-3	TRBJ2-7	-	-	12	CASGDRLYEHCF	TGTGCCAGCGGAGATCGGCTGTACGAGCATTGCTTC
TRBV20-1	TRBJ1-5	-	once	13	CSAWESPERPQHF	TGCAGTGCTTGGGAGAGCCCTGAAAGACCTCAGCATTTT
TRBV29-1	TRBJ1-1	-	-	14	CVVFVQGTKTEAFF	TGCGTCGTCTTCGTACAGGGAACTAAAACTGAAGCTTTCTTT
TRBV11-2	TRBJ2-3	TRBD1	-	14	CTSSTQGLSETQYF	TGTACCAGCAGCACACAGGGGTTATCAGAAACGCAGTATTTT
TRBV5-1	TRBJ2-2	-	-	15	CTSNPSSGNTRELFF	TGCACCAGCAACCCTTCTTCAGGGAACACCAGGGAGCTGTTTTTT
TRBV24-1	TRBJ2-1	-	-	13	CAIRPSSYNEQFF	TGTGCCATCAGGCCCAGCTCCTACAACGAGCAGTTCTTC
TRBV30	TRBJ2-7	-	many	12	CAWSNEGTEQYF	TGTGCCTGGAGTAATGAGGGAACCGAGCAGTACTTC
TRBV4-1	TRBJ1-1	TRBD1	once	15	CAISQGQGWNTEAFF	TGCGCCATCAGCCAAGGACAGGGTTGGAACACTGAAGCTTTCTTT
TRBV7-9	TRBJ1-1	TRBD1	-	17	CTSSRGSVSTGRTEALF	TGTACCAGCAGCCGAGGATCGGTTTCGACAGGGAGGACTGAAGCTCTCTTT
TRBV6-1	TRBJ2-2	-	-	15	CASRPHEGNTWELFF	TGTGCCAGCAGACCCCATGAGGGAAACACCTGGGAGCTGTTTTTT
TRBV5-1	TRBJ2-3	-	-	16	CASSPFYSGSSDTQYF	TGCGCCAGCAGTCCCTTTTATTCGGGGAGCTCGGATACGCAGTATTTT
TRBV11-1	TRBJ2-7	-	-	13	CVSSSFGGYEDYF	TGTGTCAGCAGCTCGTTTGGTGGATACGAGGACTACTTC
TRBV5-6	TRBJ1-2	-	-	14	CANSSIGHQGGYTF	TGTGCCAACAGCTCGATCGGACATCAGGGTGGCTACACCTTC
TRBV20-1	TRBJ2-2	TRBD2	-	20	CSATHGGRLGPGGSTGELFF	TGCAGTGCTACCCACGGCGGGAGGTTGGGACCAGGAGGTAGTACCGGGGAACTGTTTTTT
TRBV28	TRBJ2-1	TRBD2	many	15	CASSFSGRLYNEQFF	TGTGCCAGCAGTTTTAGCGGGAGACTCTACAATGAGCAGTTCTTC
TRBV4-3	TRBJ2-2	-	once	14	CASSQEGVTVELFF	TGCGCCAGCAGCCAAGAAGGGGTCACTGTGGAGCTGTTTTTT
TRBV11-1	TRBJ2-1	TRBD1	-	16	CAISPRPGQGSHGQFF	TGTGCCATCAGCCCCCGGCCGGGACAGGGGTCACATGGGCAGTTCTTC
TRBV11-3	TRBJ2-2	-	-	13	CARSLAPPGELVF	TGCGCCAGGAGCTTAGCTCCCCCCGGGGAGCTGGTTTTT
TRBV11-2	TRBJ2-3	-	-	13	CASGLVLSDTQYF	TGTGCCAGCGGCTTAGTACTATCAGATACGCAGTATTTT
TRBV5-1	TRBJ2-7	-	-	14	CASGFCSGRDEQYF	TGTGCCAGCGGCTTCTGTTCAGGGCGCGACGAGCAGTACTTC
TRBV4-1	TRBJ2-7	TRBD2	-	16	CARSRTLAGEGDKQYF	TGCGCCAGAAGCCGGACACTAGCGGGAGAGGGGGACAAACAGTATTTC
TRBV29-1	TRBJ2-6	-	-	15	CSVEGVYSEADVLTF	TGCAGCGTTGAAGGCGTTTACTCTGAGGCCGACGTCCTGACTTTC
TRBV2	TRBJ2-6	-	-	13	CASKPQGRYVMTF	TGTGCCAGCAAACCCCAGGGACGTTACGTCATGACTTTC
TRBV29-1	TRBJ1-5	-	-	13	CSVEAGMGQPQHF	TGCAGCGTCGAGGCGGGTATGGGTCAGCCCCAGCATTTT
TRBV12-3/TRBV12-4	TRBJ2-1	-	-	14	CVSSLTGSYNEQFF	TGTGTCAGTAGTTTAACCGGGTCCTACAATGAGCAGTTCTTC
TRBV12-3/TRBV12-4	TRBJ1-5	-	-	15	CLGSQSGGYNQPQHF	TGTCTCGGCAGTCAATCTGGCGGATACAATCAGCCCCAGCATTTT
TRBV6-5	TRBJ2-7	TRBD2	-	16	CGSSYFLGTRGIEQYF	TGTGGCAGCAGTTATTTTTTGGGGACTAGGGGTATCGAACAGTACTTC
TRBV20-1	TRBJ2-1	TRBD2	many	16	CSAKSTSGKGYNEQFF	TGCAGTGCTAAATCAACTAGCGGGAAGGGGTACAATGAGCAGTTCTTC
TRBV6-1	TRBJ2-7	-	-	14	CTSSVGVPSYEQYF	TGTACCAGCAGTGTCGGGGTTCCGTCTTACGAGCAGTACTTC